The 19 T cell receptor beta chains listed next were all sequenced from one sample in a study of PD-L1 blockade in urothelial cancer. Time point reported: pretreatment peripheral blood. Only in-frame clones appear in the TCRdb table, and some are missing; sequencing was by immunoSEQ multiplex PCR. The data show tens of thousands of clones, roughly 79% seen once. Sequences were derived from PBMCs, sampled around atezolizumab (anti-PD-L1) treatment. The receptors were sampled from a man between 65 and 80 years old with urothelial cancer.

The chain carries TRBV9 and TRBJ2-1; tentatively, D is TRBD2 (6 bases). CDR3 length equals 15 residues. Between the trimmed V and J ends, which lost 2 bases and 10 bases, there was a span of 19 bases. Germline V gene lookup returns CDR1 SGDLS and CDR2 YYNGEE. CDR3 in amino acids: CASSVVGVGLGEQFF. The CDR3 DNA reads as TGTGCCAGCAGCGTCGTTGGTGTGGGACTTGGGGAGCAGTTCTTC.

This clone was recorded a few times. The rearrangement links TRBV6-1 to TRBJ1-2; 7 bases line up with TRBD1. The CDR3 runs 13 residues. After removal of 8 bases from V and 0 bases from J, the junction contained 3 bases not matched to a gene. Germline loops: CDR1 MNHNS, CDR2 SASEGT. As DNA, the CDR3 is TGTGCCAGCGGACAGGCCGCTAACTATGGCTACACCTTC. This translates into CASGQAANYGYTF.

The gene calls are TRBV6-6 and TRBJ2-7; 13 nucleotides match TRBD2. V was pared by 5 bases and J by 2 bases, with 6 bases of the junction left unmatched. The CDR3 contains 16 residues. Germline V gives CDR1 MNHNY, CDR2 SVGAGI (reference sequence). The CDR3, as DNA: TGTGCCAGCAGTAATCCCGGGACTAGCGGGACCTACGAGCAGTACTTC. Residues: CASSNPGTSGTYEQYF.

This clone was recorded a few times. This chain connects TRBV6-6 to TRBJ1-2; 8 nucleotides align to TRBD1. CDR3 length: 14 residues. The V gene's germline CDR1 is MNHNY and CDR2 SVGAGI (reference sequence). V trimming: 6 bases; J trimming: 8 bases; junction bases outside the gene matches: 11. This CDR3 is CASRGRTGSDGYTF. As DNA, the CDR3 is TGTGCCAGCAGGGGCCGGACAGGGTCGGACGGCTACACCTTC.

The rearrangement links TRBV19 to TRBJ2-1, with 9 positions matching TRBD1. This CDR3 comprises 15 residues. V dropped 4 bases and J dropped 7; count of bases not matched to a gene: 8. CDR1 is LNHDA and CDR2 is SQIVND in the germline V gene (reference sequence). The CDR3 DNA reads as TGTGCCAGTAGTACAAGACAGGGGGAAAAGAATGAGCAGTTCTTC. Translated: CASSTRQGEKNEQFF.

The chain links TRBV28 to TRBJ1-1, with D perhaps TRBD1 (5 bases). This CDR3 region has 15 residues. Looked up from germline, CDR1 is MDHEN and CDR2 is SYDVKM. V lost 7 bases and J lost 0, with 15 bases in between. CDR3 protein: CASNSGGWMNTEAFF. The DNA of the CDR3 is TGTGCCAGCAATTCCGGGGGGTGGATGAACACTGAAGCTTTCTTT. Combining the CDR3 with reference TRBV28 and TRBJ1-1 gives the whole variable domain DVKVTQSSRYLVKRTGEKVFLECVQDMDHENMFWYRQDPGLGLRLIYFSYDVKMKEKGDIPEGYSVSREKKERFSLILESASTNQTSMYLCASNSGGWMNTEAFFGQGTRLTVV.

V and J are TRBV5-5 and TRBJ2-1, with 9 bases that match TRBD1. CDR3 length: 15 residues. The V gene's germline CDR1 is SGHKS and CDR2 YYEKEE (reference sequence). Germline trimming cut 4 bases from V and 0 bases from J; bases unmatched to any gene: 2. The CDR3 sequence is CASSLTGGSYNEQFF. CDR3 nucleotide sequence: TGTGCCAGCAGCCTGACAGGGGGCTCCTACAATGAGCAGTTCTTC.

The V and J genes are TRBV25-1 and TRBJ1-2; D is unclear. Between the trimmed V and J ends, which lost 6 bases and 3 bases, there was a span of 11 bases. In germline, CDR1 is MGHDK, CDR2 SYGVNS. The CDR3 is 13 residues long. The CDR3 reads CASRRGVDYGYTF. The CDR3 region has the DNA TGTGCCAGCAGAAGAGGAGTCGACTATGGCTACACCTTC.

A word on this clone: This sample includes further DNA sequences coding for the same CDR3. This chain uses TRBV5-1 with TRBJ2-2; TRBD2 is a possible D gene (6 bases). The V end was cut by 0 bases, the J end by 4 bases, with 10 bases between. Germline assignment: CDR1 SGHRS and CDR2 YFSETQ. This CDR3 comprises 15 residues. For the CDR3, the DNA is TGCGCCAGCAGCTTGGCAGGCGGGGTCACCGGGGAGCTGTTTTTT. It is translated as CASSLAGGVTGELFF.

J is TRBJ1-5 and V is TRBV28, with 12 bases identical to TRBD1. The CDR3 sequence is 16 residues long. Germline loops: CDR1 MDHEN, CDR2 SYDVKM. V was clipped by 5 bases and J by 5 bases; unmatched bases: 7. The CDR3 protein is CASSRTGTGGHQPQHF. The CDR3 DNA follows: TGTGCCAGCAGTCGAACCGGGACAGGGGGCCATCAGCCCCAGCATTTT. Filled out from reference TRBV28 and TRBJ1-5, the complete variable domain reads DVKVTQSSRYLVKRTGEKVFLECVQDMDHENMFWYRQDPGLGLRLIYFSYDVKMKEKGDIPEGYSVSREKKERFSLILESASTNQTSMYLCASSRTGTGGHQPQHFGDGTRLSIL.

The CDR3 sequence is CASSEIIAGHYEQYF. The DNA for the CDR3 is TGTGCCAGCAGTGAGATAATAGCGGGGCACTACGAGCAGTACTTC. The J gene is TRBJ2-5, the V gene TRBV6-1; 8 positions agree with TRBD2. The J call is uncertain, as TRBJ2-7 better fits the DNA end. Germline V gene data show CDR1 as MNHNS and CDR2 as SASEGT. This CDR3 has 15 amino acids.

This clone was seen only once. V usage is TRBV4-1 and J usage is TRBJ1-4; 10 bases match TRBD1. This CDR3 is built from 14 residues. Per germline, CDR1 MGHRA and CDR2 YSYEKL. J gave up 6 bases and V 3 bases, and 1 base lay outside the gene matches. Written as DNA, the CDR3 is TGCGCCAGCAGCCAGGACAGGGGGGATGAAAAACTGTTTTTT. This translates into CASSQDRGDEKLFF.

The gene calls are TRBV5-1 and TRBJ1-2; D uncertain. With 0 bases removed from V and 3 bases from J, the gap between germline ends came to 6 bases. There are 13 residues in the CDR3. Germline values: CDR1 SGHRS, CDR2 YFSETQ. The CDR3 spells CASSLGGDYGYTF. CDR3 coding DNA: TGCGCCAGCAGCTTGGGCGGGGACTATGGCTACACCTTC.

The chain is built from TRBV19 and TRBJ1-5; 10 nucleotides align to TRBD1. CDR3 length: 17 residues. V lost 0 bases and J lost 6; bases outside the gene matches: 8. Germline CDR1 LNHDA, CDR2 SQIVND (reference sequence). CDR3: CASSIDPGQGTSQPQHF. DNA of the CDR3: TGTGCCAGTAGTATAGATCCGGGACAGGGGACGAGTCAGCCCCAGCATTTT.

This chain links TRBV5-8 with TRBJ2-7; TRBD2 aligns across 9 bases. This CDR3 is 13 amino acids long. Germline V lookup: CDR1 SGHTS, CDR2 YDEGEE. The ends lost 4 bases at V and 6 bases at J; junction bases unmatched: 5. Here the CDR3 reads CASSPGTSSEQYF. The CDR3, as DNA: TGTGCCAGCAGCCCCGGGACTAGCTCCGAGCAGTACTTC.

This clone has a handful of counts. The chain joins TRBV7-8 to TRBJ2-1, with TRBD1 identical over 7 bases. Trimming took 1 base from V and 7 from J; bases not matched to a gene: 7. CDR3 size: 15 residues. Germline loops: CDR1 SGHVS, CDR2 FQNEAQ. CDR3 region: CASSLVLQGKNEQFF. The CDR3, as DNA: TGTGCCAGCAGCTTAGTCCTACAGGGGAAAAATGAGCAGTTCTTC.

CDR3 in amino acids: CASSVVSQPPYNEQFF. The CDR3 bases are TGTGCCAGCAGCGTAGTTAGCCAGCCCCCCTACAATGAGCAGTTCTTC. The gene calls are TRBV9 and TRBJ2-1; D gene unclear. Trimming took 0 bases from V and 2 from J, leaving 12 bases between them. CDR3 length equals 16 residues. The germline V gene has CDR1 SGDLS and CDR2 YYNGEE. The variable domain in full, completed from reference TRBV9 and TRBJ2-1, reads DSGVTQTPKHLITATGQRVTLRCSPRSGDLSVYWYQQSLDQGLQFLIQYYNGEERAKGNILERFSAQQFPDLHSELNLSSLELGDSALYFCASSVVSQPPYNEQFFGPGTRLTVL.

This rearrangement joins TRBV4-1 to TRBJ2-2, with D perhaps TRBD1 (6 bases). Germline CDR1 MGHRA, CDR2 YSYEKL. The V end lost 4 bases, the J end lost 7 bases, and 16 bases lay between the germline ends. The CDR3 runs to 15 residues. The CDR3 protein is CASSRSSTGIGELFF. The CDR3 region has the DNA TGCGCCAGCAGCCGATCGTCAACAGGGATCGGGGAGCTGTTTTTT.

This clone occurred once. This rearrangement joins TRBV10-2 to TRBJ1-1; 7 nucleotides agree with TRBD1. With V trimmed by 5 bases and J by 8 bases, 8 bases remained unmatched. Germline V gives CDR1 WSHSY, CDR2 SAAADI. The CDR3 runs 13 residues. CDR3: CASSSPGTAEAFF. CDR3 sequence (DNA): TGCGCCAGCAGTTCACCGGGGACAGCGGAAGCTTTCTTT.